The 11 T cell receptor beta chains below all came from one sample that was sequenced in a study of CD8 T cells in ankylosing spondylitis. Via MiXCR, TCRdb re-called the 5' RACE reads, giving one row per CDR3 protein. This sample has 340,000 or so distinct CDR3 sequences, with roughly 14% found just once. Sequenced material: blood, either unsorted or a sorted T cell fraction (not recorded which). The receptors come from a male donor with ankylosing spondylitis or in good health (not recorded which).

The CDR3: CASIREDTEAFF. The CDR3 nucleotides are TGTGCCAGCATAAGGGAGGACACTGAAGCTTTCTTT. The J gene is TRBJ1-1, the V gene TRBV2; D ambiguous. The CDR3 sequence is 12 residues long. Germline V lookup: CDR1 SNHLY, CDR2 FYNNEI. The V end lost 7 bases, the J end lost 3 bases, and 9 bases lay between the germline ends.

V usage is TRBV6-1 and J usage is TRBJ2-1; D unclear. V was shortened by 7 bases and J by 7 bases, with 14 bases between the two germline ends. CDR1 and CDR2 (germline): MNHNS, SASEGT. The CDR3 runs to 13 residues. The CDR3 loop is CASMVPAGNEQFF. In DNA, the CDR3 is TGTGCCAGCATGGTCCCTGCAGGTAATGAGCAGTTCTTC.

This clonotype has a handful of counts. V is TRBV12-3 or TRBV12-4 and J is TRBJ2-3; D possibly uses TRBD1 or TRBD2 (6 bases each). V was trimmed by 6 bases and J by 1 base, leaving 11 bases between them. The CDR3 is 14 amino acids. CDR3 in amino acids: CASSPGGGTDTQYF. The DNA for the CDR3 is TGTGCCAGCAGCCCCGGGGGCGGCACAGATACGCAGTATTTT.

This chain connects TRBV27 to TRBJ1-5, with 9 positions matching TRBD1. Losses at the gene ends were 5 bases for V and 4 bases for J; bases not matched to a gene: 15. This CDR3 is built from 18 residues. From germline, CDR1 is MNHEY and CDR2 SMNVEV (reference sequence). The CDR3 loop is CASSGNPTGGNKNQPQHF. The CDR3 DNA reads TGTGCCAGCAGTGGCAATCCGACAGGGGGTAACAAGAATCAGCCCCAGCATTTT.

The V call is TRBV25-1, the J call TRBJ1-1; D is unresolved. The CDR3 is 14 residues long. Trimming pared 3 bases from V and 0 bases from J, leaving 8 bases between. The germline gives CDR1 MGHDK, CDR2 SYGVNS. CDR3 sequence reads: CASSDHSLNTEAFF. The CDR3 DNA reads as TGTGCCAGCAGTGATCACAGCTTGAACACTGAAGCTTTCTTT. Full variable domain (remainder filled in from reference TRBV25-1 and TRBJ1-1): EADIYQTPRYLVIGTGKKITLECSQTMGHDKMYWYQQDPGMELHLIHYSYGVNSTEKGDLSSESTVSRIRTEHFPLTLESARPSHTSQYLCASSDHSLNTEAFFGQGTRLTVV.

This clonotype was found a few times. The V call is TRBV10-2, the J call TRBJ2-1; D possibly uses TRBD1 or TRBD2 (6 bases each). Germline V gene lookup returns CDR1 WSHSY and CDR2 SAAADI. The CDR3 covers 15 residues. The germline V and J ends were trimmed by 4 bases and 4 bases, with 14 bases remaining between them. CDR3 sequence: CASSGRGAGYNEQFF. In DNA form, the CDR3 reads TGCGCCAGCAGTGGAAGGGGGGCTGGGTACAATGAGCAGTTCTTC.

The rearrangement joins TRBV19 to TRBJ1-4; 8 bases map to TRBD1. The germline CDR1 and CDR2 sequences are LNHDA and SQIVND (reference sequence). The junction had 9 bases not matched to a gene; V was cut back by 6 bases and J by 6 bases. There are 15 residues in the CDR3. In nucleotides, the CDR3 is TGTGCCAGTAGAAACACCAGGGGGCTGGATGAAAAACTGTTTTTT. Its protein product is CASRNTRGLDEKLFF. Filled out from reference TRBV19 and TRBJ1-4, the complete variable domain reads DGGITQSPKYLFRKEGQNVTLSCEQNLNHDAMYWYRQDPGQGLRLIYYSQIVNDFQKGDIAEGYSVSREKKESFPLTVTSAQKNPTAFYLCASRNTRGLDEKLFFGSGTQLSVL.

J is TRBJ2-3 and V is TRBV7-2; 14 bases map to TRBD2. The junction had 7 bases not matched to a gene; V was cut back by 0 bases and J by 8 bases. The CDR3 runs to 17 residues. Looked up from germline, CDR1 is SGHTA and CDR2 is FQGNSA. The CDR3 DNA reads as TGTGCCAGCAGCTTAGCGCGAAGACTAGCGGGAGGGGGTACGCAGTATTTT. Its translation is CASSLARRLAGGGTQYF.

This chain links TRBV4-1 with TRBJ2-1; TRBD2 matches 10 bases. Germline assignment: CDR1 MGHRA and CDR2 YSYEKL. The CDR3 contains 16 residues. V shed 0 bases, J shed 8 bases, and the junction held 7 bases outside the gene matches. CDR3 sequence: CASSQEASGSRDEQFF. CDR3 bases: TGCGCCAGCAGCCAAGAAGCTAGCGGGAGCAGGGATGAGCAGTTCTTC.

This clonotype came up a few times. CDR3 amino acids: CASSLAKQSLELFF. The CDR3 DNA is TGCGCCAGCAGCTTGGCCAAACAGTCACTCGAGCTGTTTTTT. V and J are TRBV5-1 and TRBJ2-2; D unresolved. Germline V gives CDR1 SGHRS, CDR2 YFSETQ. The V end lost 0 bases, the J end lost 11 bases, and 14 bases lay between the germline ends. The CDR3 covers 14 residues.

This clonotype was counted only a few times. The chain joins TRBV29-1 to TRBJ1-2, with 9 bases fitting TRBD1. J was trimmed by 5 bases and V by 3 bases; bases with no gene match: 4. This CDR3 contains 13 residues. Germline CDR1 is SQVTM and CDR2 is ANQGSEA. The CDR3 DNA follows: TGCAGCGTTGAGGTGGGACAGGGTTATGGCTACACCTTC. As protein: CSVEVGQGYGYTF. The complete variable domain, with remaining parts taken from reference TRBV29-1 and TRBJ1-2, reads SAVISQKPSRDICQRGTSLTIQCQVDSQVTMMFWYRQQPGQSLTLIATANQGSEATYESGFVIDKFPISRPNLTFSTLTVSNMSPEDSSIYLCSVEVGQGYGYTFGSGTRLTVV.